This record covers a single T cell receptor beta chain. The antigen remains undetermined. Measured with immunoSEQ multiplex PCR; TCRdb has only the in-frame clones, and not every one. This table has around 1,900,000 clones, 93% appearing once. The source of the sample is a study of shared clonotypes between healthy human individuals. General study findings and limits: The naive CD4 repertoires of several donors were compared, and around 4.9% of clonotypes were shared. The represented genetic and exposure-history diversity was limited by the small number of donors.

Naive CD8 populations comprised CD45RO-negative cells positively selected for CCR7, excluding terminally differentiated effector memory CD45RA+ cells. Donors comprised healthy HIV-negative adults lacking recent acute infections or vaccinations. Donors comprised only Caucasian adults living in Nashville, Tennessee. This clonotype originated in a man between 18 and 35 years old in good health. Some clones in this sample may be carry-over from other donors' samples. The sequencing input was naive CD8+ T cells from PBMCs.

CDR3 sequence: CASTGTGSTDTQYF. The CDR3 DNA reads as TGCGCCAGCACAGGGACGGGAAGCACAGATACGCAGTATTTT. The genes are TRBV10-2 and TRBJ2-3; D possibly uses TRBD1 or TRBD2 (5 bases each). Trimming left V 7 bases short and J 0 bases short, with 11 bases between. The germline V gene encodes CDR1 WSHSY and CDR2 SAAADI. The CDR3 length is 14 residues.